This T cell receptor beta chain was identified during a study of blood T cell repertoires in COVID-19. Self-reported history from a screening survey and questionnaire set each donor's cohort. Germline V gives CDR1 SGHTA, CDR2 FQGTGA. This CDR3 comprises 13 residues. V was cut by 5 bases and J by 6 bases, with 14 bases left in between. As handled by the study authors: Reference gene primer amplification gave nucleated cell count estimates. The data were produced by immunoSEQ multiplex PCR, yet TCRdb's version contains in-frame clones alone and is incomplete. V, J and clone size derive from that table, while D and trimming were established from the DNA sequence. The sample holds a few hundred thousand clones, more than 75% seen once.

The source is a woman between 55 and 75 years old in a cohort exposed to, infected with or recovered from COVID-19 (not recorded which). The chain uses TRBV7-3 and TRBJ2-7; TRBD1 might be the D (5 bases). What was sequenced was PBMCs or T cells enriched from blood (not recorded which). DNA of the CDR3: TGTGCCAGCAGCCTAGAGCAGGGTGGCGAGCAGTACTTC. This gives the protein CASSLEQGGEQYF. Variable domain in full (rest from reference TRBV7-3 and TRBJ2-7): GAGVSQTPSNKVTEKGKYVELRCDPISGHTALYWYRQSLGQGPEFLIYFQGTGAADDSGLPNDRFFAVRPEGSVSTLKIQRTERGDSAVYLCASSLEQGGEQYFGPGTRLTVT.